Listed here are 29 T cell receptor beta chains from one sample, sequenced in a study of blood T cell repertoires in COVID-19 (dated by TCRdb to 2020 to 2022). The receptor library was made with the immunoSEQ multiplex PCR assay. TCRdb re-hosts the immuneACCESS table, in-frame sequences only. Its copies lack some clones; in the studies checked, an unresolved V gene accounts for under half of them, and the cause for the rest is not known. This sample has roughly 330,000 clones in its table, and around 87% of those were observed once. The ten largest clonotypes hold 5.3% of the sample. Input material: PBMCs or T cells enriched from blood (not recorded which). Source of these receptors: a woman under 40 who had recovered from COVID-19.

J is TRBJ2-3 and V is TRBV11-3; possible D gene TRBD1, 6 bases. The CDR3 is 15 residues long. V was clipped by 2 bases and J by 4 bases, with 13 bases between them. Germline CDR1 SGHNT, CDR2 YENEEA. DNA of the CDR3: TGTGCCAGCAGCTTACGTAGGGGGACCGCAGATACGCAGTATTTT. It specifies CASSLRRGTADTQYF.

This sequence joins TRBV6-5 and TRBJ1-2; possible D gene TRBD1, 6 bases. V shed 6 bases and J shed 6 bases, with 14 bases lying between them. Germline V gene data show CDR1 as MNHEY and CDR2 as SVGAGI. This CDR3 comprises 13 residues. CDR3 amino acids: CASRDSLNNGYTF. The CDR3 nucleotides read TGTGCCAGCAGGGACAGTCTAAACAATGGCTACACCTTC.

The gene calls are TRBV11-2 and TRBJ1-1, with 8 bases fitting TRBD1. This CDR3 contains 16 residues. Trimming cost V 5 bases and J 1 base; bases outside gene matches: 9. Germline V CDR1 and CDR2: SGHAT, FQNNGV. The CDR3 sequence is CASSRGQVLTNTEAFF. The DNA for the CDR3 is TGTGCCAGCAGCCGGGGACAGGTTTTAACGAACACTGAAGCTTTCTTT.

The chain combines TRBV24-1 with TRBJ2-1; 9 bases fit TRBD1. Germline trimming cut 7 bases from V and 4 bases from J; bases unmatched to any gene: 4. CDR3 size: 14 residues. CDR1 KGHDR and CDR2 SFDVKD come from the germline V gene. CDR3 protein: CATSRQGVYNEQFF. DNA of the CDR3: TGTGCCACCAGCCGACAGGGGGTTTACAATGAGCAGTTCTTC.

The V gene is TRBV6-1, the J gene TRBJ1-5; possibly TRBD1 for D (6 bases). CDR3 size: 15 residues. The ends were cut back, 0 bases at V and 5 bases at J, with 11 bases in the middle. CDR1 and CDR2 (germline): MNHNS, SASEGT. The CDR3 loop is CASSEAGGGYQPQHF. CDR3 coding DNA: TGTGCCAGCAGTGAAGCGGGGGGGGGCTATCAGCCCCAGCATTTT.

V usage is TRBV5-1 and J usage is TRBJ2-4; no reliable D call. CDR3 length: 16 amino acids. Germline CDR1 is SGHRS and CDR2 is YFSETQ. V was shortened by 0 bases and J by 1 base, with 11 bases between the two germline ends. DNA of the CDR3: TGCGCCAGCAGCTTGGCCGCCGGGTCGGCCAAAAACATTCAGTACTTC. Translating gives CASSLAAGSAKNIQYF.

The CDR3 region has the DNA TGCGCCAGCAGGGCTGACAGGGACGAGCAGTACTTC. Residues: CASRADRDEQYF. This chain joins TRBV5-1 and TRBJ2-7, with 7 nucleotides matching TRBD1. With V trimmed by 5 bases and J by 5 bases, 4 bases remained unmatched. Per the germline V gene, CDR1 is SGHRS and CDR2 is YFSETQ. This CDR3 spans 12 amino acids.

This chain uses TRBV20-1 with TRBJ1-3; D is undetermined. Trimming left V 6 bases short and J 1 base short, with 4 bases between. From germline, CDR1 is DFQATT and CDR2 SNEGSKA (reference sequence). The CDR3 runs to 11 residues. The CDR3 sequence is CSALSGNTIYF. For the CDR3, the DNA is TGCAGTGCCCTTTCTGGAAACACCATATATTTT.

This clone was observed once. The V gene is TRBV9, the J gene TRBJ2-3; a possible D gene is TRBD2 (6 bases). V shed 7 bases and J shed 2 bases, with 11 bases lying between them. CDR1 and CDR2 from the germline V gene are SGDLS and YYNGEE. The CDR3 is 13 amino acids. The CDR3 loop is CASGSGSTDTQYF. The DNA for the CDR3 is TGTGCCAGCGGTAGCGGATCCACAGATACGCAGTATTTT.

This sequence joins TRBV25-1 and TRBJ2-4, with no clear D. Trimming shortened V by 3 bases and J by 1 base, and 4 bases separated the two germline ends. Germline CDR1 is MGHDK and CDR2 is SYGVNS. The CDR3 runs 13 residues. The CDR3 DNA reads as TGTGCCAGCAGTGACCGGGCCAAAAACATTCAGTACTTC. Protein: CASSDRAKNIQYF.

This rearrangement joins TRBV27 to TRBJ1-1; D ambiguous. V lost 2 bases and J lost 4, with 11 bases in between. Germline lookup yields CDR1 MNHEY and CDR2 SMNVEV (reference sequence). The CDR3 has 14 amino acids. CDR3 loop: CASSLAQVSTEAFF. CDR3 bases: TGTGCCAGCAGTTTAGCGCAGGTGAGCACTGAAGCTTTCTTT.

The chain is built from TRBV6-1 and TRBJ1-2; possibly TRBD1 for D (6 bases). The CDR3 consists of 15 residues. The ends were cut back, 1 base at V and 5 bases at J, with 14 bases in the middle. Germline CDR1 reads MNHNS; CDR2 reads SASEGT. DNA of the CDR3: TGTGCCAGCAGTGAAGACACAGGGCTTTGGTATGGCTACACCTTC. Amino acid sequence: CASSEDTGLWYGYTF.

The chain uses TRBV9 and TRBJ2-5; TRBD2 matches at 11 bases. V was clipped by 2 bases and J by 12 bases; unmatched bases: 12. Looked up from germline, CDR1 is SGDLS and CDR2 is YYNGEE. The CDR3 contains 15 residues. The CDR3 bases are TGTGCCAGCAGCGTTGGCGCTAGCGGGGGGTCCGGCAAGTACTTC. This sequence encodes CASSVGASGGSGKYF.

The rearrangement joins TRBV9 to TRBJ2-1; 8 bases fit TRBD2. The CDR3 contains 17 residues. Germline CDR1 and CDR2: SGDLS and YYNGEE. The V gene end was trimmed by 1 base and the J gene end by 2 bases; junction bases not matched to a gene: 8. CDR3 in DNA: TGTGCCAGCAGCGTACCCTCCAGCGGGGGACCCTACAATGAGCAGTTCTTC. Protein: CASSVPSSGGPYNEQFF. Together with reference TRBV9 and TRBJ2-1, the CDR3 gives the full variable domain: DSGVTQTPKHLITATGQRVTLRCSPRSGDLSVYWYQQSLDQGLQFLIQYYNGEERAKGNILERFSAQQFPDLHSELNLSSLELGDSALYFCASSVPSSGGPYNEQFFGPGTRLTVL.

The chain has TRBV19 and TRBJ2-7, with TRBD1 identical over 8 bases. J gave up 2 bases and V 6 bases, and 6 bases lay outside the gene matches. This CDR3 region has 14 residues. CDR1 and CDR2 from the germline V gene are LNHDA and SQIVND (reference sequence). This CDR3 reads CASSSGQGTYEQYF. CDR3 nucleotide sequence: TGTGCCAGTAGCTCAGGACAGGGAACCTACGAGCAGTACTTC. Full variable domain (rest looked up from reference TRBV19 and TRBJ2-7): DGGITQSPKYLFRKEGQNVTLSCEQNLNHDAMYWYRQDPGQGLRLIYYSQIVNDFQKGDIAEGYSVSREKKESFPLTVTSAQKNPTAFYLCASSSGQGTYEQYFGPGTRLTVT.

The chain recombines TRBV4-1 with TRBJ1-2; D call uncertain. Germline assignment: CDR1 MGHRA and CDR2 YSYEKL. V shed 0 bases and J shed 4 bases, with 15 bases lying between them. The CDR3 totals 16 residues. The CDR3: CASSQDRAGGGYGYTF. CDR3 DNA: TGCGCCAGCAGCCAAGATCGGGCAGGCGGAGGCTATGGCTACACCTTC.

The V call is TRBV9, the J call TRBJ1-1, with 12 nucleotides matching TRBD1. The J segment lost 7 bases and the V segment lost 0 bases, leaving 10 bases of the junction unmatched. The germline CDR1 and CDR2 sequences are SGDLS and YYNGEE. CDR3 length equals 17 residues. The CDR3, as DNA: TGTGCCAGCAGCGTAGGTATCATGGGGACAGGGGGCGGTGAAGCTTTCTTT. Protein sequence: CASSVGIMGTGGGEAFF.

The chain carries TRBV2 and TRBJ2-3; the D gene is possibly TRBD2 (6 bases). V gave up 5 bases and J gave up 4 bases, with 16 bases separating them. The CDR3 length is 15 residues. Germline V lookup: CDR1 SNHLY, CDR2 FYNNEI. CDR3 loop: CASSILADGADTQYF. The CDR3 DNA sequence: TGTGCCAGCAGTATACTAGCAGACGGGGCAGATACGCAGTATTTT.

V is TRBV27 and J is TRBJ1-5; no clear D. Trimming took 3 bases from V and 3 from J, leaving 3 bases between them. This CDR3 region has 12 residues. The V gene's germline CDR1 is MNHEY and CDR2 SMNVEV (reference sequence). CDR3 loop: CASSFNNQPQHF. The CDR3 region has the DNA TGTGCCAGCAGTTTCAACAATCAGCCCCAGCATTTT.

The CDR3 bases are TGTGCCAGCAGCAGGGGTGACTCTGGAAACACCATATATTTT. Translation: CASSRGDSGNTIYF. The chain links TRBV7-2 to TRBJ1-3; a weak D match, TRBD1 (5 bases). From germline, CDR1 is SGHTA and CDR2 FQGNSA. The ends were cut back, 5 bases at V and 0 bases at J, with 8 bases in the middle. This CDR3 comprises 14 residues.

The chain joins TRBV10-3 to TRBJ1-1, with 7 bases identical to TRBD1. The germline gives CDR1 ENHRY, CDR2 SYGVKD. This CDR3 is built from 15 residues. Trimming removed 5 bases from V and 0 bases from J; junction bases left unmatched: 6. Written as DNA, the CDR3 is TGTGCCATCAGTCGAAAAGGACAGGTGAACACTGAAGCTTTCTTT. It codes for CAISRKGQVNTEAFF.

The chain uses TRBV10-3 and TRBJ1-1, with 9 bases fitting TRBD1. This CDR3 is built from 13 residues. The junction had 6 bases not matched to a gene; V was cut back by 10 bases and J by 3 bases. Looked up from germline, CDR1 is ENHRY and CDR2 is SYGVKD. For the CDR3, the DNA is TGTGCCACAAAGGGACAGGGCGACACTGAAGCTTTCTTT. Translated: CATKGQGDTEAFF.

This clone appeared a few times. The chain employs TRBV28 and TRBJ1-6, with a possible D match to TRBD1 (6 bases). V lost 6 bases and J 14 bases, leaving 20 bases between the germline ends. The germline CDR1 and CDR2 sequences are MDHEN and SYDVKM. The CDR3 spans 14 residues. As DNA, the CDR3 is TGTGCCAGCAGCAGGGGACCCATTTTCGTGACCCTCCACTTT. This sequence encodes CASSRGPIFVTLHF.

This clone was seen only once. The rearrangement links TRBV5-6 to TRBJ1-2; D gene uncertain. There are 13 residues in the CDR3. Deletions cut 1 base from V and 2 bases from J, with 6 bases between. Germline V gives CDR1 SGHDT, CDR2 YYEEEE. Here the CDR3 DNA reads TGTGCCAGCAGCTTGTGGCGGAACTATGGCTACACCTTC. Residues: CASSLWRNYGYTF.

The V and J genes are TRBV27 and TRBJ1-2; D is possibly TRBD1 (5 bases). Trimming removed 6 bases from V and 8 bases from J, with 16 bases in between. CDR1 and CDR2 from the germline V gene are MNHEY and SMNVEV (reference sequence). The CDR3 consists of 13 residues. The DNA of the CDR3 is TGTGCCAGCAGGTCCGGGACTCACTTCGGCTACACCTTC. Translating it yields CASRSGTHFGYTF.

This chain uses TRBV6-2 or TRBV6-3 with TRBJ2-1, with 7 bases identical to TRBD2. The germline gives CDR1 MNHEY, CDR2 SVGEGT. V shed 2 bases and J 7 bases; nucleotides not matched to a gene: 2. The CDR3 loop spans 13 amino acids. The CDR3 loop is CASSYLRGNEQFF. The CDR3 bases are TGTGCCAGCAGTTACCTGCGGGGGAATGAGCAGTTCTTC.

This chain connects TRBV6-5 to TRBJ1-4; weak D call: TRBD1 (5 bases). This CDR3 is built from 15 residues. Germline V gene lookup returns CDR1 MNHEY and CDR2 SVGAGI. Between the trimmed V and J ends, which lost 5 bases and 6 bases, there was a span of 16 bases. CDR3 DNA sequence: TGTGCCAGCAGTACCCGGGGGGGGAGGGATGAAAAACTGTTTTTT. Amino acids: CASSTRGGRDEKLFF.

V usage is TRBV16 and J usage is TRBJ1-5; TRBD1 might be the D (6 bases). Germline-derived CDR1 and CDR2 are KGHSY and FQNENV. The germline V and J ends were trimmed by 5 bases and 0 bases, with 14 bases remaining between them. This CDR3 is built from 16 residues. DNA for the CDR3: TGTGCCAGCAGCAGATTAGGGACACCTAGCAATCAGCCCCAGCATTTT. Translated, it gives CASSRLGTPSNQPQHF.

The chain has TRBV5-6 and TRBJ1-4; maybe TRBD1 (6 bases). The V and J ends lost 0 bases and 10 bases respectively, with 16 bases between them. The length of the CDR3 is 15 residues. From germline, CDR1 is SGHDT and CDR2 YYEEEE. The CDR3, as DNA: TGTGCCAGCAGCTTGGCCTTCAGGGGTCCACGAAAACTGTTTTTT. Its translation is CASSLAFRGPRKLFF.